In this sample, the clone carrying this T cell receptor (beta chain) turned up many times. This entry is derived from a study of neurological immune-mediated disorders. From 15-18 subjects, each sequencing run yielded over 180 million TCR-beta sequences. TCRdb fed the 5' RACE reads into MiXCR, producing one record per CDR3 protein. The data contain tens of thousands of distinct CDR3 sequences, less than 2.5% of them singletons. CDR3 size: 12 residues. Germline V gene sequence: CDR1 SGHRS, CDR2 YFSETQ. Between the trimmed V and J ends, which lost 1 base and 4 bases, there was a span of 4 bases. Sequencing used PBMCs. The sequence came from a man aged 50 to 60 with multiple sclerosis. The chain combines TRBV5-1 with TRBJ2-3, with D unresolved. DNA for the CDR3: TGCGCCAGCAGCTTGAACTCAGATACGCAGTATTTT. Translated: CASSLNSDTQYF.